A selection of T cell receptor beta chains follows, all from one sample in a study of monozygotic twins with cystic fibrosis. The assay was immunoSEQ multiplex PCR, and TCRdb's table has in-frame clones only and misses some. The repertoire holds around 36,000 clones, with over 60% as singletons. The sample comprised blood. These receptors came from a girl aged 5-17 years with cystic fibrosis. CDR3s include the opening cysteine and the closing phenylalanine or tryptophan. A D gene is named only where the DNA matches it firmly. Size is stated for part of the rows, as once, few or many counts, or as a class when the clone is expanded.

length	V	J	D	size	DNA	CDR3
13	TRBV5-1	TRBJ1-1	NA	NA	TGCGCCAGCAGCTTCAGGGGAGGGGCTGAAGCTTTCTTT	CASSFRGGAEAFF
15	TRBV2	TRBJ1-5	NA	NA	TGTGCCAGCAGTGAGTGGGCAGATAGCAATCAGCCCCAGCATTTT	CASSEWADSNQPQHF
14	TRBV7-2	TRBJ2-7	NA	NA	TGTGCCAGCAGCTTAGGAGGAACGGCCTACGAGCAGTACTTC	CASSLGGTAYEQYF
16	TRBV9	TRBJ2-2	TRBD2	NA	TGTGCCAGCAGCCCACCGGGGGGGCGCGACACCGGGGAGCTGTTTTTT	CASSPPGGRDTGELFF
14	TRBV5-1	TRBJ1-3	NA	NA	TGCGCCAGCTCCCCCGGACCTGTTGAAAACACCATATATTTT	CASSPGPVENTIYF
15	TRBV28	TRBJ2-3	TRBD1	NA	TGTGCCAGCAGTCTCCGGGACAGTTACACAGATACGCAGTATTTT	CASSLRDSYTDTQYF
13	TRBV29-1	TRBJ1-4	NA	NA	TGCAGCGTTGTATGGTCGAATAATGAAAAACTGTTTTTT	CSVVWSNNEKLFF
13	TRBV6-6	TRBJ1-1	NA	few	TGTGCCAGCAGTACGACACCGGGCACTGAAGCTTTCTTT	CASSTTPGTEAFF
15	TRBV6-6	TRBJ2-5	NA	NA	TGTGCCAGCAGGTATCCCGGGACAATTGGGGAGACCCAGTACTTC	CASRYPGTIGETQYF
11	TRBV7-2	TRBJ2-7	NA	NA	TGTGCCAGCAGCTTAGAATACGAGCAGTACTTC	CASSLEYEQYF
15	TRBV4-2	TRBJ2-6	NA	NA	TGTGCCAGCAGCCCTGGTAGCTCTGGGGCCAACGTCCTGACTTTC	CASSPGSSGANVLTF
17	TRBV18	TRBJ1-1	NA	few	TGTGCCAGCTCACTCACCGAATCAGGCCTCGGGGACACTGAAGCTTTCTTT	CASSLTESGLGDTEAFF
18	TRBV7-2	TRBJ2-5	TRBD2	once	TGTGCCAGCAGCTTAGACCCACCACTAGCGGGTGAATTAGAGACCCAGTACTTC	CASSLDPPLAGELETQYF
14	TRBV27	TRBJ1-1	NA	NA	TGTGCCAGCAGTTTGAGACATCCGAACACTGAAGCTTTCTTT	CASSLRHPNTEAFF
13	TRBV27	TRBJ2-1	TRBD2	once	TGTGCCAGCAGTCCGGGGGGGCCCTACGAGCAGTTCTTC	CASSPGGPYEQFF
14	TRBV7-2	TRBJ1-3	NA	NA	TGTGCCAGCAGCTTTGGGGGTCCGGGAAACACCATATATTTT	CASSFGGPGNTIYF
13	TRBV6-1	TRBJ2-7	TRBD1	once	TGTGCCAGCAGGGCGACAGGGGGTTACGAGCAGTACTTC	CASRATGGYEQYF
13	TRBV7-9	TRBJ2-7	NA	NA	TGTGCCAGCAGCTTAAGCGTCACCTACGAGCAGTACTTC	CASSLSVTYEQYF
17	TRBV7-2	TRBJ2-6	NA	NA	TGTGCCAGCAGCCCCAACAGCCTGTTCTCTGGGGCCAACGTCCTGACTTTC	CASSPNSLFSGANVLTF